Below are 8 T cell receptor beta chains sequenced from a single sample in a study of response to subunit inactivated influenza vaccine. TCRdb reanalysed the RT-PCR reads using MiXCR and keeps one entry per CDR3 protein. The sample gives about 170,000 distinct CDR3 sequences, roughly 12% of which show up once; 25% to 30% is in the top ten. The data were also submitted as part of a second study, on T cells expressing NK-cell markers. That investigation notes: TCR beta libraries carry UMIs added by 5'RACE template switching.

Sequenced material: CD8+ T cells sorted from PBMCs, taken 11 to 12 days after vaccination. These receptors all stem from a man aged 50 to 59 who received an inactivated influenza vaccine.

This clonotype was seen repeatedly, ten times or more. The CDR3 sequence is CSVTQGQGSYGYTF. The CDR3 bases are TGCAGCGTTACCCAGGGACAGGGGAGCTATGGCTACACCTTC. The chain recombines TRBV29-1 with TRBJ1-2; TRBD1 matches 10 bases. Germline values: CDR1 SQVTM, CDR2 ANQGSEA. V was pared by 5 bases and J by 4 bases, with 7 bases of the junction left unmatched. This CDR3 contains 14 residues.

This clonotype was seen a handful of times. This chain's CDR3 is CASKKGYTGELFF. The CDR3 DNA reads TGCGCCAGCAAAAAGGGGTACACCGGGGAGCTGTTTTTT. The rearrangement uses TRBV4-1 and TRBJ2-2; tentatively, D is TRBD1 (5 bases). The length of the CDR3 is 13 residues. Germline assignment: CDR1 MGHRA and CDR2 YSYEKL. The V end lost 7 bases, the J end lost 3 bases, and 9 bases lay between the germline ends.

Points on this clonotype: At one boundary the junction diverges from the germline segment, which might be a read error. CDR3 amino acids: CASRFMNTEAFF. DNA for the CDR3: TGTGCAAGCAGGTTCATGAACACTGAAGCTTTCTTT. The genes are TRBV2 and TRBJ1-1; unclear D gene. CDR3 size: 12 residues. CDR1 is SNHLY and CDR2 is FYNNEI in the germline V gene.

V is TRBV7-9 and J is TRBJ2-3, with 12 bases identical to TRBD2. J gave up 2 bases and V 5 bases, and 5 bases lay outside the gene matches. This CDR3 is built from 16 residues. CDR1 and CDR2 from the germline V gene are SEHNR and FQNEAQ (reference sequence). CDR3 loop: CASSTSGRIDTDTQYF. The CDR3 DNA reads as TGTGCCAGCAGCACTAGCGGGAGGATCGACACAGATACGCAGTATTTT.

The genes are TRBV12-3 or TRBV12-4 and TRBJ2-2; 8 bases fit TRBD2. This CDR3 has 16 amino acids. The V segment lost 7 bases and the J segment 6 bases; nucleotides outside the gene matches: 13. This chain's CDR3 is CASTVPDGRAPGELFF. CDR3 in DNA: TGTGCCAGCACCGTACCTGACGGGAGGGCCCCCGGGGAGCTGTTTTTT.

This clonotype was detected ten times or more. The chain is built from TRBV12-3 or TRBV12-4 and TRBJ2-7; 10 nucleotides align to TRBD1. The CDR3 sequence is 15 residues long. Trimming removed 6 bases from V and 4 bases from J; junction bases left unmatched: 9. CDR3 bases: TGTGCCAGCAGCCTGAAGGACAGGGGGACGTACGAGCAGTACTTC. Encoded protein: CASSLKDRGTYEQYF.

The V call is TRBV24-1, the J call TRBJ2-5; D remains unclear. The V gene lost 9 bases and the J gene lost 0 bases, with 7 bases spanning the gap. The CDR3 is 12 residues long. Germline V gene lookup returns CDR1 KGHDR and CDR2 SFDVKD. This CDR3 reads CATSLYQETQYF. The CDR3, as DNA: TGTGCCACCTCACTGTACCAAGAGACCCAGTACTTC.

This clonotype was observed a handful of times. The CDR3 spells CSASSGGIEQYF. CDR3 nucleotide sequence: TGCAGTGCTAGTTCAGGGGGCATCGAGCAGTACTTC. The chain is built from TRBV20-1 and TRBJ2-7; 8 positions match TRBD1. The V gene end was trimmed by 3 bases and the J gene end by 6 bases; junction bases not matched to a gene: 4. CDR3 length: 12 amino acids. Per the germline V gene, CDR1 is DFQATT and CDR2 is SNEGSKA (reference sequence).